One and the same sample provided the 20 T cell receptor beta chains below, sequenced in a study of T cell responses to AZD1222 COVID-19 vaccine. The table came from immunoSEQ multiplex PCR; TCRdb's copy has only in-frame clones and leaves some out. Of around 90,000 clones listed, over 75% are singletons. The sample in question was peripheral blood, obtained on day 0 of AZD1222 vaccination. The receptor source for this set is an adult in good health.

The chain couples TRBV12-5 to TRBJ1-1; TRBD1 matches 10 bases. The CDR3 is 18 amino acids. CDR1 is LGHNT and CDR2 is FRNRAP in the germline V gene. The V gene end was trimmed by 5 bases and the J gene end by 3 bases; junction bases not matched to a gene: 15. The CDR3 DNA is TGTGCTAGTGGTCTCTTAACCGGGACAGGGGAAGTGGACACTGAAGCTTTCTTT. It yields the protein CASGLLTGTGEVDTEAFF.

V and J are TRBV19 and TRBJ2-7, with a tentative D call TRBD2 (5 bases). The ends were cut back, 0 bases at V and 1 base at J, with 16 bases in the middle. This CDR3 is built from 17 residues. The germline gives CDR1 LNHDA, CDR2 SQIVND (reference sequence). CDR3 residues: CASSIDGPSPGSYEQYF. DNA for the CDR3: TGTGCCAGTAGTATAGATGGCCCTAGCCCCGGATCCTACGAGCAGTACTTC.

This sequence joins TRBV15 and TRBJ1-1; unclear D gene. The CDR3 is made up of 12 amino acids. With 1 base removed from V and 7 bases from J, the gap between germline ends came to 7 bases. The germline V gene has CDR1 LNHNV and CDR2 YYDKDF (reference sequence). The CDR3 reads CATSRGFGEAFF. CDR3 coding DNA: TGTGCCACCAGCAGAGGATTTGGTGAAGCTTTCTTT.

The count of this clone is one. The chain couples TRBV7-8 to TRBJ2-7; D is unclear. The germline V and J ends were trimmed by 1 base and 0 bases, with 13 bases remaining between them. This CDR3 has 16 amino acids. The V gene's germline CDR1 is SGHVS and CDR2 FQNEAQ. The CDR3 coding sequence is TGTGCCAGCAGCTTAGTCGGAACTACAATCTCCTACGAGCAGTACTTC. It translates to CASSLVGTTISYEQYF.

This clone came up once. For the CDR3, the DNA is TGTGCCAGCAGCAAAGGACCTTTGAATCAGCCCCAGCATTTT. It is translated as CASSKGPLNQPQHF. The chain recombines TRBV21-1 with TRBJ1-5. TRBV21-1 constitutes a pseudogene. CDR3 size: 14 residues.

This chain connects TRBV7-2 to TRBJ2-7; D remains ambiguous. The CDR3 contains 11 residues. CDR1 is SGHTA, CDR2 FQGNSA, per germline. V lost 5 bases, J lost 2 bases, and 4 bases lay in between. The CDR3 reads CASSDTYEQYF. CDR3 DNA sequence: TGTGCCAGCAGCGACACCTACGAGCAGTACTTC.

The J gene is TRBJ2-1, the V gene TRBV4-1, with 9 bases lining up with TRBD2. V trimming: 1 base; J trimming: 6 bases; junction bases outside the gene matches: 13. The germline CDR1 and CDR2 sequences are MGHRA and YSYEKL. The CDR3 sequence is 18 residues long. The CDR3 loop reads CASSQAIPLGTSINEQFF. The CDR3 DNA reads TGCGCCAGCAGCCAAGCGATTCCACTAGGGACTAGCATCAATGAGCAGTTCTTC.

CDR3 sequence reads: CASSQAATRGTGELFF. Here the CDR3 DNA reads TGTGCCAGCAGCCAAGCGGCTACCCGGGGCACCGGGGAGCTGTTTTTT. The chain uses TRBV3-1 (or the pseudogene TRBV3-2) and TRBJ2-2, with D tentatively TRBD2 (5 bases). The V and J ends lost 1 base and 4 bases respectively, with 13 bases between them. The CDR3 loop spans 16 amino acids. The germline gives CDR1 LGHDT, CDR2 YNNKEL (reference sequence).

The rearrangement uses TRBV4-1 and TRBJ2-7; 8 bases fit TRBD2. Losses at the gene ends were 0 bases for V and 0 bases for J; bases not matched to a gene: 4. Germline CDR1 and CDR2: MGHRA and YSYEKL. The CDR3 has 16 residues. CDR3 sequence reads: CASSQDVSGVSYEQYF. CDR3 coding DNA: TGCGCCAGCAGCCAAGATGTTAGCGGGGTCTCCTACGAGCAGTACTTC.

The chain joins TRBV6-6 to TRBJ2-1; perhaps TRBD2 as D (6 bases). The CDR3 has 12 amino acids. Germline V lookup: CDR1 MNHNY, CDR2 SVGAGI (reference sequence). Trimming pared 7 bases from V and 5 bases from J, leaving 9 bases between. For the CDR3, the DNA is TGTGCCAGCAAGGACTATAACAATGAGCAGTTCTTC. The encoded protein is CASKDYNNEQFF.

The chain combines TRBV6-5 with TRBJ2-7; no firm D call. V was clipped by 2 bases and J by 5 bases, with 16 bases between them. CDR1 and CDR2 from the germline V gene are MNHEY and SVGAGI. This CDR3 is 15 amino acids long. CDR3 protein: CASSYIYSRDHEQYF. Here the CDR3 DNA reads TGTGCCAGCAGTTACATTTACTCTAGGGATCACGAGCAGTACTTC.

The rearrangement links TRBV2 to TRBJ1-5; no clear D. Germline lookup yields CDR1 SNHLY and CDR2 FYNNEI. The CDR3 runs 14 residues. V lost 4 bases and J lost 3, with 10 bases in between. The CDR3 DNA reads TGTGCCAGCAGTGGCATCAGTTTCAATCAGCCCCAGCATTTT. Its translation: CASSGISFNQPQHF.

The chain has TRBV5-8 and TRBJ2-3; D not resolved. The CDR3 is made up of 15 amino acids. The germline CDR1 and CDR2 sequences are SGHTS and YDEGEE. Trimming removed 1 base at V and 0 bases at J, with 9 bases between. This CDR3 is CASSLRAGSTDTQYF. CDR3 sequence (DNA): TGTGCCAGCAGCTTGAGGGCCGGTAGCACAGATACGCAGTATTTT.

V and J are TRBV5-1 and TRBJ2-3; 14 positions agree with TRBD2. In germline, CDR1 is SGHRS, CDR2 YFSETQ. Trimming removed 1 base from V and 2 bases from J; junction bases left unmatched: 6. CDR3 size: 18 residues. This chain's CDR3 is CASSLWGLAGANTDTQYF. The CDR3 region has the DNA TGCGCCAGCAGCTTGTGGGGACTAGCGGGGGCTAACACAGATACGCAGTATTTT.

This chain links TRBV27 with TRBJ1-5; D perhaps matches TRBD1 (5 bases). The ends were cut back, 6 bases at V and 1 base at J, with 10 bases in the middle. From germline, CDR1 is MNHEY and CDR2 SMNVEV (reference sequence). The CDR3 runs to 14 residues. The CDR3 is CASRGKGSNQPQHF. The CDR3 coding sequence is TGTGCCAGCAGGGGGAAGGGGAGCAATCAGCCCCAGCATTTT.

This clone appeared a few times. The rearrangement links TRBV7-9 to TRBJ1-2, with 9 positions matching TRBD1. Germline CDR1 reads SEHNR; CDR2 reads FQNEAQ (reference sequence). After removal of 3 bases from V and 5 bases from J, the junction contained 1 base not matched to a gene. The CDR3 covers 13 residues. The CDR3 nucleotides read TGTGCCAGCAGCTTTGGACAGGGGTATGGCTACACCTTC. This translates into CASSFGQGYGYTF. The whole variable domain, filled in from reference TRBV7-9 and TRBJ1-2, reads DTGVSQNPRHKITKRGQNVTFRCDPISEHNRLYWYRQTLGQGPEFLTYFQNEAQLEKSRLLSDRFSAERPKGSFSTLEIQRTEQGDSAMYLCASSFGQGYGYTFGSGTRLTVV.

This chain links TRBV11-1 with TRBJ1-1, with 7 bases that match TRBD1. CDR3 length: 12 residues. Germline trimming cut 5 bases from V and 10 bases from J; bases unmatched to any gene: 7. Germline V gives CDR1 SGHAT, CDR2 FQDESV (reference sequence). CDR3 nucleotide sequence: TGTGCCAGCAGCCTTCCGGGACAGTCAGCTTTCTTT. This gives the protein CASSLPGQSAFF. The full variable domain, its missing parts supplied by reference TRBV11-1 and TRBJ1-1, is EAEVAQSPRYKITEKSQAVAFWCDPISGHATLYWYRQILGQGPELLVQFQDESVVDDSQLPKDRFSAERLKGVDSTLKIQPAELGDSAMYLCASSLPGQSAFFGQGTRLTVV.

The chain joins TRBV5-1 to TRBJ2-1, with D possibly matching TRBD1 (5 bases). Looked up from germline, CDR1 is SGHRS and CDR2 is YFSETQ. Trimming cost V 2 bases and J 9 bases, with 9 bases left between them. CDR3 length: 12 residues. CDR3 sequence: CASSFRQSEQFF. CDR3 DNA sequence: TGCGCCAGCAGCTTCCGACAGAGTGAGCAGTTCTTC. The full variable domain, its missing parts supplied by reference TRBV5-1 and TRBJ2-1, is KAGVTQTPRYLIKTRGQQVTLSCSPISGHRSVSWYQQTPGQGLQFLFEYFSETQRNKGNFPGRFSGRQFSNSRSEMNVSTLELGDSALYLCASSFRQSEQFFGPGTRLTVL.

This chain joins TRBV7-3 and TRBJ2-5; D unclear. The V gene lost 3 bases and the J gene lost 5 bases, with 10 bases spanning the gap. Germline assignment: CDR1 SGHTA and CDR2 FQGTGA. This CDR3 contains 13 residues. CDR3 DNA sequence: TGTGCCAGCAGCTTCATCGCTGATGAGACCCAGTACTTC. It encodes CASSFIADETQYF.

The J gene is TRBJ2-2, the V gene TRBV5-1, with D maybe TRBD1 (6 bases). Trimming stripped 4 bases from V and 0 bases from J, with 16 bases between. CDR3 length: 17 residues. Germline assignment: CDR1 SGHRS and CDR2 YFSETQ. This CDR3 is CASSGTAQGTNTGELFF. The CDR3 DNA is TGCGCCAGCAGCGGGACGGCACAGGGAACGAACACCGGGGAGCTGTTTTTT.